Following are 30 T cell receptor beta chains from one sample sequenced in a study of blood T cell repertoires in COVID-19. Method: immunoSEQ multiplex PCR; TCRdb's copy keeps in-frame clones and lacks some. The table has about 240,000 clones, 83% seen once. The sample taken for sequencing was PBMCs or T cells enriched from blood (not recorded which). All receptors derive from a woman aged 40 to 55 who had been exposed to COVID-19.

Only a few counts were recorded for this clone. CDR3 region: CASSPTPEDEKLFF. The CDR3 nucleotides read TGTGCCAGCAGCCCCACCCCGGAGGATGAAAAACTGTTTTTT. The chain has TRBV7-8 and TRBJ1-4; no definite D call. V lost 5 bases and J 6 bases, leaving 13 bases between the germline ends. The CDR3 loop spans 14 amino acids. CDR1 SGHVS and CDR2 FQNEAQ come from the germline V gene.

V usage is TRBV10-3 and J usage is TRBJ2-1; 8 nucleotides align to TRBD2. This CDR3 contains 15 residues. Trimming at V came to 6 bases and at J to 1 base, leaving 5 bases not matched to a gene. Looked up from germline, CDR1 is ENHRY and CDR2 is SYGVKD. The chain's CDR3 is CAISSTSESYNEQFF. CDR3 nucleotides: TGTGCCATCAGCTCGACTAGCGAGTCCTACAATGAGCAGTTCTTC.

This chain links TRBV5-1 with TRBJ1-4, with 7 bases that match TRBD1. Germline loops: CDR1 SGHRS, CDR2 YFSETQ. The CDR3 contains 16 residues. V shed 2 bases and J 10 bases; nucleotides not matched to a gene: 14. CDR3 in amino acids: CASSLLGTGVLGKLFF. Written as DNA, the CDR3 is TGCGCCAGCAGCTTACTGGGAACAGGGGTTTTGGGAAAACTGTTTTTT.

The DNA of the CDR3 is TGTGCCAGCAGCCCCGGGACATCTCAAGAGACCCAGTACTTC. Translated: CASSPGTSQETQYF. The V call is TRBV6-5, the J call TRBJ2-5, with a weak D call TRBD1 (6 bases). V gave up 6 bases and J gave up 2 bases, with 13 bases separating them. This CDR3 contains 14 residues. Germline V gene lookup returns CDR1 MNHEY and CDR2 SVGAGI.

V is TRBV9 and J is TRBJ2-1; TRBD2 is a possible D gene (6 bases). Germline V lookup: CDR1 SGDLS, CDR2 YYNGEE. The CDR3 covers 15 residues. Trimming stripped 3 bases from V and 3 bases from J, with 13 bases between. As DNA, the CDR3 is TGTGCCAGCAGCGCCTCCGGGGGATTCTACAATGAGCAGTTCTTC. This encodes CASSASGGFYNEQFF.

This clone was detected a few times. J is TRBJ2-3 and V is TRBV15; 10 nucleotides align to TRBD2. The CDR3 loop spans 16 amino acids. Germline assignment: CDR1 LNHNV and CDR2 YYDKDF (reference sequence). The junction had 4 bases not matched to a gene; V was cut back by 1 base and J by 3 bases. DNA for the CDR3: TGTGCCACCAGCAGAGGTAGCGGGGGGAAAACAGATACGCAGTATTTT. Protein: CATSRGSGGKTDTQYF.

The rearrangement links TRBV2 to TRBJ1-1; no clear D. Germline CDR1 and CDR2: SNHLY and FYNNEI. V gave up 6 bases and J gave up 4 bases, with 12 bases separating them. The CDR3 loop spans 13 amino acids. The CDR3 sequence is CASRMQTTTEAFF. CDR3 sequence (DNA): TGTGCCAGCAGGATGCAGACTACCACTGAAGCTTTCTTT.

The rearrangement joins TRBV28 to TRBJ2-7; 7 nucleotides match TRBD1. The CDR3 is 15 amino acids. Germline V lookup: CDR1 MDHEN, CDR2 SYDVKM. With 4 bases clipped from V and 5 bases from J, the junction kept 11 bases outside the gene matches. The CDR3 protein is CASSSPDRVVDEQYF. CDR3 coding DNA: TGTGCCAGCAGTTCCCCTGACAGGGTAGTCGACGAGCAGTACTTC.

The DNA for the CDR3 is TGCGCCAGCAGCCAACGTAGCGGGGGCCTTTACAATGAGCAGTTCTTC. Translating gives CASSQRSGGLYNEQFF. This sequence joins TRBV4-3 and TRBJ2-1, with 9 bases fitting TRBD2. J lost 4 bases, V lost 2 bases, and 6 bases had no gene match. CDR1 is LGHNA and CDR2 is YSLEER in the germline V gene. This CDR3 comprises 16 residues.

The chain carries TRBV4-3 and TRBJ2-1; 13 bases line up with TRBD2. The CDR3 runs 18 residues. Germline V gene sequence: CDR1 LGHNA, CDR2 YSLEER. Trimming at V came to 3 bases and at J to 4 bases, leaving 9 bases not matched to a gene. CDR3 nucleotides: TGCGCCAGCAGCCAGAGGGGTTGGACTAGCGGGGGTTACAATGAGCAGTTCTTC. As protein: CASSQRGWTSGGYNEQFF.

The chain joins TRBV7-2 to TRBJ2-1; TRBD2 aligns across 11 bases. The V segment lost 1 base and the J segment 7 bases; nucleotides outside the gene matches: 6. The CDR3 has 16 amino acids. Germline lookup yields CDR1 SGHTA and CDR2 FQGNSA. This CDR3 is CASSLGFSGGANEQFF. For the CDR3, the DNA is TGTGCCAGCAGCTTAGGGTTTAGCGGGGGGGCAAATGAGCAGTTCTTC.

This clone was observed a handful of times. Germline and junction disagree at one end, which may indicate a read error. The J gene is TRBJ1-1, the V gene TRBV5-1; no firm D call. The germline V gene has CDR1 SGHRS and CDR2 YFSETQ. CDR3 length: 14 residues. The CDR3 spells CASSLEEGIPTLIF. DNA of the CDR3: TGCGCCAGCAGCTTGGAAGAGGGAATTCCCACGTTGATCTTT.

The V and J genes are TRBV6-2 or TRBV6-3 and TRBJ2-3, with 7 bases identical to TRBD2. The J segment lost 2 bases and the V segment lost 2 bases, leaving 4 bases of the junction unmatched. The V gene's germline CDR1 is MNHEY and CDR2 SVGEGT. This CDR3 comprises 15 residues. The CDR3 coding sequence is TGTGCCAGCAGTTACGGGACTAAGGACACAGATACGCAGTATTTT. This codes for CASSYGTKDTDTQYF.

The rearrangement links TRBV19 to TRBJ2-2; no clear D. V was cut by 3 bases and J by 4 bases, with 9 bases left in between. The germline V gene encodes CDR1 LNHDA and CDR2 SQIVND (reference sequence). This CDR3 region has 14 residues. The CDR3 coding sequence is TGTGCCAGTAGTATCTCGCGGATCACCGGGGAGCTGTTTTTT. Translated, it gives CASSISRITGELFF.

The chain is built from TRBV9 and TRBJ1-5; D is unclear. Trimming left V 2 bases short and J 4 bases short, with 13 bases between. The CDR3 consists of 15 residues. Germline assignment: CDR1 SGDLS and CDR2 YYNGEE. The CDR3 coding sequence is TGTGCCAGCAGCGTCTCCCCGGGGTGGAATCAGCCCCAGCATTTT. It encodes CASSVSPGWNQPQHF.

This chain links TRBV6-1 with TRBJ1-2; TRBD1 is a possible D gene (5 bases). Germline assignment: CDR1 MNHNS and CDR2 SASEGT. The V end was cut by 0 bases, the J end by 2 bases, with 7 bases between. This CDR3 is built from 14 residues. In nucleotides, the CDR3 is TGTGCCAGCAGTGAAGCGAAGGGGAACTATGGCTACACCTTC. Translating it yields CASSEAKGNYGYTF.

This chain connects TRBV5-1 to TRBJ2-6; D unclear. Looked up from germline, CDR1 is SGHRS and CDR2 is YFSETQ. With 0 bases removed from V and 0 bases from J, the gap between germline ends came to 7 bases. This CDR3 comprises 16 residues. The CDR3 DNA is TGCGCCAGCAGCTTGGCCGCAGGCTCTGGGGCCAACGTCCTGACTTTC. Its translation: CASSLAAGSGANVLTF.

The gene calls are TRBV19 and TRBJ1-5; TRBD1 matches at 7 bases. Germline lookup yields CDR1 LNHDA and CDR2 SQIVND (reference sequence). The CDR3 runs to 15 residues. J gave up 3 bases and V 3 bases, and 5 bases lay outside the gene matches. CDR3 sequence: CASSIWDSNNQPQHF. CDR3 bases: TGTGCCAGTAGTATCTGGGACAGCAACAATCAGCCCCAGCATTTT.

This chain links TRBV28 with TRBJ1-2; 9 bases align to TRBD1. Germline V gives CDR1 MDHEN, CDR2 SYDVKM. There are 15 residues in the CDR3. Unmatched junction bases numbered 5, after V lost 6 bases and J lost 0 bases. In DNA form, the CDR3 reads TGTGCCAGCAGCCGGACAGGGGCAGCTAACTATGGCTACACCTTC. Its translation: CASSRTGAANYGYTF.

This clone was detected only once. The CDR3 DNA reads TGCGCCAGCAGCTGGGCCCTCGGGCAGGGGAACACTGAAGCTTTCTTT. It translates to CASSWALGQGNTEAFF. The J gene is TRBJ1-1, the V gene TRBV5-1, with TRBD1 as a possible D gene (5 bases). CDR3 length: 16 amino acids. The V gene's germline CDR1 is SGHRS and CDR2 YFSETQ. The V and J ends lost 3 bases and 1 base respectively, with 16 bases between them.

This chain uses TRBV19 with TRBJ1-2, with 10 nucleotides matching TRBD1. CDR1 and CDR2 from the germline V gene are LNHDA and SQIVND (reference sequence). This CDR3 has 13 amino acids. J lost 6 bases, V lost 6 bases, and 4 bases had no gene match. This chain's CDR3 is CASRRGQGNGYTF. CDR3 DNA: TGTGCCAGTAGACGGGGACAGGGGAATGGCTACACCTTC.

This chain uses TRBV4-1 with TRBJ2-3; TRBD2 matches at 12 bases. Trimming cost V 3 bases and J 2 bases; bases outside gene matches: 3. Germline V gene data show CDR1 as MGHRA and CDR2 as YSYEKL. The CDR3 runs 16 residues. The CDR3 protein is CASSQTSGGLTDTQYF. For the CDR3, the DNA is TGCGCCAGCAGCCAGACTAGCGGGGGCCTCACAGATACGCAGTATTTT.

The rearrangement joins TRBV19 to TRBJ1-2; the match to TRBD1 covers 12 bases. V lost 4 bases and J lost 8; bases outside the gene matches: 8. Germline V lookup: CDR1 LNHDA, CDR2 SQIVND (reference sequence). The CDR3 spans 15 residues. CDR3 in amino acids: CASSSPGTGGDGYTF. The CDR3 DNA reads as TGTGCCAGTAGTAGTCCCGGGACAGGGGGCGACGGCTACACCTTC.

The chain couples TRBV27 to TRBJ2-7; tentatively, D is TRBD2 (6 bases). From germline, CDR1 is MNHEY and CDR2 SMNVEV (reference sequence). V was cut by 6 bases and J by 1 base, with 19 bases left in between. The CDR3 is made up of 16 amino acids. CDR3: CASSHRGSRGSYEQYF. The CDR3 bases are TGTGCCAGCAGCCATAGAGGGTCCCGGGGGTCCTACGAGCAGTACTTC.

V gene TRBV5-8 combines with J gene TRBJ1-6; D may be TRBD1 (5 bases). This CDR3 is 15 amino acids long. Trimming pared 2 bases from V and 11 bases from J, leaving 17 bases between. Germline V lookup: CDR1 SGHTS, CDR2 YDEGEE. CDR3 region: CASSFWGVGQAPLHF. The CDR3 nucleotides read TGTGCCAGCAGCTTCTGGGGCGTGGGTCAGGCACCCCTCCACTTT.

V and J are TRBV18 and TRBJ1-3; a possible D gene is TRBD1 (6 bases). The CDR3 runs to 16 residues. CDR1 is KGHSH and CDR2 is LQKENI in the germline V gene. The V gene lost 2 bases and the J gene lost 2 bases, with 13 bases spanning the gap. The CDR3 loop reads CASSPNRVGTGNTIYF. The CDR3 DNA sequence: TGTGCCAGCTCACCAAACAGGGTCGGAACTGGAAACACCATATATTTT.

In this sample, this clone turned up once. This rearrangement joins TRBV7-2 to TRBJ2-1, with TRBD2 matching 8 bases. The CDR3 runs 16 residues. V gave up 6 bases and J gave up 2 bases; unmatched junction bases: 9. Germline loops: CDR1 SGHTA, CDR2 FQGNSA. The DNA for the CDR3 is TGTGCCAGCAGAAACAACGGGGGGGAGACCTACAATGAGCAGTTCTTC. Its protein is CASRNNGGETYNEQFF.

This clone was observed once. The chain couples TRBV6-5 to TRBJ1-2, with a possible D match to TRBD1 (5 bases). CDR1 MNHEY and CDR2 SVGAGI come from the germline V gene. Trimming left V 0 bases short and J 3 bases short, with 8 bases between. The CDR3 is made up of 14 amino acids. The CDR3 DNA is TGTGCCAGCAGTTACTCCGCAGGGTACTATGGCTACACCTTC. Translated, it gives CASSYSAGYYGYTF.

The chain uses TRBV6-5 and TRBJ1-2; 11 positions match TRBD1. Germline lookup yields CDR1 MNHEY and CDR2 SVGAGI. The CDR3 totals 11 residues. Unmatched junction bases numbered 1, after V lost 8 bases and J lost 8 bases. This chain's CDR3 is CASGTGGGYTF. CDR3 DNA: TGTGCCAGCGGGACAGGGGGGGGCTACACCTTC.

CDR3 sequence: CASRDRDSNTGELFF. CDR3 DNA sequence: TGCGCCAGCAGGGACAGGGACAGTAACACCGGGGAGCTGTTTTTT. The chain employs TRBV5-1 and TRBJ2-2; 8 nucleotides align to TRBD1. Germline loops: CDR1 SGHRS, CDR2 YFSETQ. V trimming: 5 bases; J trimming: 2 bases; junction bases outside the gene matches: 5. The CDR3 is made up of 15 amino acids.